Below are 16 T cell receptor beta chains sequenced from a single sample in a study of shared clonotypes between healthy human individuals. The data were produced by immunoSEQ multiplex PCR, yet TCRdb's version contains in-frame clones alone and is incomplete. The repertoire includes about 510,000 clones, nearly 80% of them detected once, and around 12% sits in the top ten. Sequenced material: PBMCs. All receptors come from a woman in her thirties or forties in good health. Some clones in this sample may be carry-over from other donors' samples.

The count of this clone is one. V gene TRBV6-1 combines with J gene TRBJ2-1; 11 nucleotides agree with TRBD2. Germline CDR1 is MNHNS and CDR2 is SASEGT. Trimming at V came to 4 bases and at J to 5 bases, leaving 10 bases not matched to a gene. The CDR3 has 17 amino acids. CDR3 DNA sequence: TGTGCCAGCAGTGTGGGGACGGGGACTAGCGGAAACAATGAGCAGTTCTTC. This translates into CASSVGTGTSGNNEQFF.

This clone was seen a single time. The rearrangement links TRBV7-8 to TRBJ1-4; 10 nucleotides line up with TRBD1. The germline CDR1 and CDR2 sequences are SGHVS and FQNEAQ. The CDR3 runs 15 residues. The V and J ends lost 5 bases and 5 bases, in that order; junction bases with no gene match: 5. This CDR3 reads CASSHPGQGNEKLFF. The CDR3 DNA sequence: TGTGCCAGCAGCCACCCGGGACAGGGGAATGAAAAACTGTTTTTT.

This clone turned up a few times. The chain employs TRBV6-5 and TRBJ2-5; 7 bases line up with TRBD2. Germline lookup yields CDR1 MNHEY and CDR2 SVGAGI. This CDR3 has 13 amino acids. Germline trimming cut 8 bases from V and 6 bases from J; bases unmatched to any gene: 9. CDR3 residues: CASLRGGSKTQYF. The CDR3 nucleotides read TGTGCCAGCCTCCGTGGCGGGAGCAAGACCCAGTACTTC.

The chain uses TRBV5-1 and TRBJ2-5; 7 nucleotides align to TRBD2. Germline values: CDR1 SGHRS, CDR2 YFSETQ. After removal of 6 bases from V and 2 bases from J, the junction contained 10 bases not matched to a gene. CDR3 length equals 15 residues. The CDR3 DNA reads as TGCGCCAGCACCCTGACTAGCTGGCCTCAAGAGACCCAGTACTTC. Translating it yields CASTLTSWPQETQYF.

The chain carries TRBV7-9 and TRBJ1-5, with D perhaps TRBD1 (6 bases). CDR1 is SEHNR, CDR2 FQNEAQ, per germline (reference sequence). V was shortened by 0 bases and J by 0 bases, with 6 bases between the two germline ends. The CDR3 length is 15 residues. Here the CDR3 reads CASSLAQGSNQPQHF. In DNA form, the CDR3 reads TGTGCCAGCAGCTTAGCACAGGGTAGCAATCAGCCCCAGCATTTT.

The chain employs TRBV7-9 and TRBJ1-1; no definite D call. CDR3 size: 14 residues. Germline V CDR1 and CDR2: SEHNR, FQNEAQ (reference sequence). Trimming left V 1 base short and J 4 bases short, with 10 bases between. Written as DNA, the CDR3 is TGTGCCAGCAGCTTAGATTCCAAAGCCACTGAAGCTTTCTTT. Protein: CASSLDSKATEAFF.

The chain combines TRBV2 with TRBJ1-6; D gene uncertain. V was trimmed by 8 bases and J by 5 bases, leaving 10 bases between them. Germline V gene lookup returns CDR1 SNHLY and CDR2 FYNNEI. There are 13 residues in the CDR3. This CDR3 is CASGRPDNSPLHF. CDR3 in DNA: TGTGCCAGCGGTCGACCGGATAATTCACCCCTCCACTTT.

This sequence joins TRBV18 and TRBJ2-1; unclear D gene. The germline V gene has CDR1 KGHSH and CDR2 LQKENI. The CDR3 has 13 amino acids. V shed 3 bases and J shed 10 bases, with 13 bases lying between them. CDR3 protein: CASSPGPPAEQFF. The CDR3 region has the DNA TGTGCCAGCTCACCTGGGCCCCCGGCGGAGCAGTTCTTC.

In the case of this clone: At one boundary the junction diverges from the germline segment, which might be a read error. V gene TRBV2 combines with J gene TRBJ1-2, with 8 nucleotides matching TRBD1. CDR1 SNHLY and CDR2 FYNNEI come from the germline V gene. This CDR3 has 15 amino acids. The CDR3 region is CANSEERTGLYGYTF. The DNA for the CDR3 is TGTGCCAACAGTGAAGAGCGGACAGGGCTTTATGGCTACACCTTC.

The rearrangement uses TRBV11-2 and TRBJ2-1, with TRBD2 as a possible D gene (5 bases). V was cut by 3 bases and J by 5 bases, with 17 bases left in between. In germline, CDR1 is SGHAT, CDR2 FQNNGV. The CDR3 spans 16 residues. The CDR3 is CASSFIVNAGDNEQFF. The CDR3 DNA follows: TGTGCCAGCAGCTTTATAGTTAACGCCGGGGACAATGAGCAGTTCTTC.

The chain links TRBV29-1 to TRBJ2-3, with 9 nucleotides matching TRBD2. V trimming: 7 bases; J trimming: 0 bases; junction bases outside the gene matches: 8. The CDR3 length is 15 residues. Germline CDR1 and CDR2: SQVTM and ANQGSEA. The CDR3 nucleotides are TGCAGCGCCCCCCCCACTAGCGGGAGCACAGATACGCAGTATTTT. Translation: CSAPPTSGSTDTQYF.

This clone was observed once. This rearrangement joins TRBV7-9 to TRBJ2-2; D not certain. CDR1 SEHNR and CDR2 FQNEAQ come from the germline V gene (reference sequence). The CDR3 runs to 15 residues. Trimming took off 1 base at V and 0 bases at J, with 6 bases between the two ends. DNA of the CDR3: TGTGCCAGCAGCTTAGACAGCACGAACACCGGGGAGCTGTTTTTT. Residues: CASSLDSTNTGELFF.

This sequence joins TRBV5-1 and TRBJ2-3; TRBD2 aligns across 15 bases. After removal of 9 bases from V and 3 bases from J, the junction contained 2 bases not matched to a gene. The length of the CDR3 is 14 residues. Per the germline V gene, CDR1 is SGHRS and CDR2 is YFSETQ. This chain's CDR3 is CATGTSGRTDTQYF. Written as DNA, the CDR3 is TGCGCCACCGGGACTAGCGGGAGGACAGATACGCAGTATTTT.

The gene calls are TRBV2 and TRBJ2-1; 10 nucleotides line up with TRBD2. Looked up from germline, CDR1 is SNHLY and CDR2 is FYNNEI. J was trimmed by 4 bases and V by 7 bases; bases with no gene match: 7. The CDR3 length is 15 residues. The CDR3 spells CASNGLAGEYNEQFF. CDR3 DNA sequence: TGTGCCAGCAATGGCCTAGCGGGAGAGTACAATGAGCAGTTCTTC.

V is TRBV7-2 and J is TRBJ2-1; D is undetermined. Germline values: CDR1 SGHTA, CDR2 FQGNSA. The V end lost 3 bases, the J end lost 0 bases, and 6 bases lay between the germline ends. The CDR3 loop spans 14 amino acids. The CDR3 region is CASSFPDSYNEQFF. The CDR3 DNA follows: TGTGCCAGCAGCTTTCCAGACTCCTACAATGAGCAGTTCTTC.

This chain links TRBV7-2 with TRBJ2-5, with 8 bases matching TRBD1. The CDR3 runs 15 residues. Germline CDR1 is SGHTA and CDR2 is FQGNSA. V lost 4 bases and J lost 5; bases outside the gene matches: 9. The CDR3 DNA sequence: TGTGCCAGCAGCTACTACCGGACAGGGTGGGAGACCCAGTACTTC. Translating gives CASSYYRTGWETQYF.